This T cell receptor (beta chain) was found in a study of shared clonotypes between healthy human individuals. Around 29,000 T cell genomes, or 300 to 350 ng DNA, went into unsorted PBMC replicate PCRs. The method was immunoSEQ multiplex PCR; TCRdb's version includes in-frame clones alone and lacks a portion of them. The top ten clones hold less than 15% of a sample with about 99,000 clones, approximately 51% of them seen once. About 100 million PBMCs supplied genomic DNA for unsorted samples. The germline V gene encodes CDR1 SSHAT and CDR2 FNYEAQ (reference sequence). The ends were cut back, 6 bases at V and 2 bases at J, with 4 bases in the middle. The CDR3 length is 12 residues.

This rearrangement joins TRBV7-7 to TRBJ1-4; D not resolved. This clonotype was sampled from a middle-aged woman in good health. Some clones in this sample may be carry-over from other donors' samples. Specimen: PBMCs. CDR3 in DNA: TGTGCCAGCAGTTCGACTAATGAAAAACTGTTTTTT. It translates to CASSSTNEKLFF.